One sample yielded the 11 T cell receptor beta chains listed below, sequenced in a study of T cell responses to AZD1222 COVID-19 vaccine. Profiled with immunoSEQ multiplex PCR; TCRdb holds only in-frame clones, not every one. The table shows more than 150,000 clones, with roughly 92% occurring only once. The material sequenced was peripheral blood, taken on day 0 of AZD1222 vaccination. Receptor source: an adult in good health.

This chain uses TRBV6-5 with TRBJ1-6, with D possibly being TRBD1 (5 bases). V was clipped by 6 bases and J by 7 bases, with 13 bases between them. CDR1 and CDR2 from the germline V gene are MNHEY and SVGAGI. The CDR3 loop spans 14 amino acids. The CDR3 DNA is TGTGCCAGCAGCCTTGACAGACCCAATTCACCCCTCCACTTT. This gives the protein CASSLDRPNSPLHF.

The J gene is TRBJ1-6, the V gene TRBV9, with 8 bases fitting TRBD1. The trim removed 0 bases at V and 9 bases at J, leaving 11 bases unmatched. Germline V gene sequence: CDR1 SGDLS, CDR2 YYNGEE. CDR3 length equals 17 residues. The CDR3 spells CASSVGAGGALSSPLHF. The DNA of the CDR3 is TGTGCCAGCAGCGTAGGGGCAGGGGGCGCATTAAGTTCACCCCTCCACTTT.

J is TRBJ2-2 and V is TRBV6-2 or TRBV6-3, with D possibly being TRBD1 (6 bases). Trimming removed 2 bases at V and 7 bases at J, with 8 bases between. The germline CDR1 and CDR2 sequences are MNHEY and SVGEGT. The CDR3 is 13 amino acids. CDR3 bases: TGTGCCAGCAGTTACCAGGGGCTCGGGGAGCTGTTTTTT. This gives the protein CASSYQGLGELFF.

V and J are TRBV18 and TRBJ2-3; D remains ambiguous. Germline V gives CDR1 KGHSH, CDR2 LQKENI. V was cut by 0 bases and J by 7 bases, with 8 bases left in between. This CDR3 is built from 13 residues. The CDR3 region has the DNA TGTGCCAGCTCACCACCTGCTTTTTATACGCAGTATTTT. Translation: CASSPPAFYTQYF.

This rearrangement joins TRBV14 to TRBJ1-2; D is possibly TRBD1 (6 bases). Trimming shortened V by 3 bases and J by 6 bases, and 14 bases separated the two germline ends. This CDR3 spans 14 amino acids. Germline values: CDR1 SGHDN, CDR2 FVKESK. Written as DNA, the CDR3 is TGTGCCAGCAGCCACCCAACAGGGTTGAATGGCTACACCTTC. Its translation is CASSHPTGLNGYTF. The full variable domain, completed using reference TRBV14 and TRBJ1-2, is EAGVTQFPSHSVIEKGQTVTLRCDPISGHDNLYWYRRVMGKEIKFLLHFVKESKQDESGMPNNRFLAERTGGTYSTLKVQPAELEDSGVYFCASSHPTGLNGYTFGSGTRLTVV.

V gene TRBV7-2 combines with J gene TRBJ1-2, with D perhaps TRBD1 (5 bases). The V gene's germline CDR1 is SGHTA and CDR2 FQGNSA. CDR3 length: 12 residues. Trimming cost V 8 bases and J 8 bases, with 15 bases left between them. CDR3 amino acids: CASAPRGEGYTF. The DNA of the CDR3 is TGTGCCAGCGCCCCGCGGGGGGAAGGCTACACCTTC.

The chain couples TRBV5-1 to TRBJ2-3; TRBD2 might be the D (6 bases). V shed 4 bases and J shed 4 bases, with 22 bases lying between them. The CDR3 is 17 residues long. Germline-derived CDR1 and CDR2 are SGHRS and YFSETQ. CDR3 protein: CASSQLGGELYADTQYF. CDR3 sequence (DNA): TGCGCCAGCAGCCAGTTGGGCGGGGAACTTTACGCAGATACGCAGTATTTT.

This chain uses TRBV5-8 with TRBJ2-1, with a tentative D call TRBD1 (6 bases). The CDR3 covers 16 residues. V was trimmed by 4 bases and J by 0 bases, leaving 14 bases between them. Germline values: CDR1 SGHTS, CDR2 YDEGEE. CDR3 sequence: CASSLRQESSYNEQFF. CDR3 in DNA: TGTGCCAGCAGCCTCCGACAGGAAAGCTCCTACAATGAGCAGTTCTTC.

The J gene is TRBJ1-2, the V gene TRBV7-9; a weak D match, TRBD1 (5 bases). The CDR3 loop spans 13 amino acids. Looked up from germline, CDR1 is SEHNR and CDR2 is FQNEAQ (reference sequence). The V end was cut by 1 base, the J end by 4 bases, with 7 bases between. The chain's CDR3 is CASSLGGPYGYTF. The CDR3 DNA follows: TGTGCCAGCAGCTTAGGGGGACCCTATGGCTACACCTTC.

V and J are TRBV19 and TRBJ1-1, with 8 positions matching TRBD1. The CDR3 consists of 13 residues. V was pared by 4 bases and J by 4 bases, with 2 bases of the junction left unmatched. Germline values: CDR1 LNHDA, CDR2 SQIVND (reference sequence). The CDR3 reads CASSRTGTTEAFF. DNA of the CDR3: TGTGCCAGTAGTAGGACAGGGACCACTGAAGCTTTCTTT.

This CDR3 is CASSFLGQDNTGELFF. CDR3 DNA sequence: TGTGCCAGCAGCTTCCTCGGACAGGATAACACCGGGGAGCTGTTTTTT. The chain has TRBV13 and TRBJ2-2; 7 bases match TRBD1. The trim removed 3 bases at V and 2 bases at J, leaving 6 bases unmatched. CDR1 is PRHDT and CDR2 is FYEKMQ in the germline V gene (reference sequence). The CDR3 length is 16 residues.